The 2 T cell receptor beta chains presented below share a single source sample, sequenced in a study of OX40 agonist ivuxolimab in advanced cancers. Assay: immunoSEQ multiplex PCR; the TCRdb copy retains only in-frame clones and omits some. This repertoire shows about 17,000 clones, roughly four fifths found once; its top ten account for around 26%. The source material was CD4+ or CD8+ T cells sorted from blood, sampled in a trial of the OX40 agonist ivuxolimab. The receptors stem from an adult with an advanced solid tumor such as melanoma, head and neck, liver or kidney cancer.

The rearrangement uses TRBV27 and TRBJ2-3, with 10 bases matching TRBD2. Germline loops: CDR1 MNHEY, CDR2 SMNVEV (reference sequence). The CDR3 length is 15 residues. J was trimmed by 3 bases and V by 3 bases; bases with no gene match: 3. The CDR3 is CASSFGTSETDTQYF. CDR3 DNA sequence: TGTGCCAGCAGTTTCGGGACTAGCGAAACAGATACGCAGTATTTT.

The chain combines TRBV27 with TRBJ2-7; TRBD1 matches 10 bases. The CDR3 has 13 residues. V shed 5 bases and J 6 bases; nucleotides not matched to a gene: 4. Germline V CDR1 and CDR2: MNHEY, SMNVEV (reference sequence). The CDR3 is CASSPRDRGEQYF. The CDR3 DNA reads as TGTGCCAGCAGTCCACGGGACAGGGGCGAGCAGTACTTC.